This T cell receptor beta chain was sequenced in a study of cytomegalovirus exposure and HLA in healthy donors. Study at large: The roughly 120 validation repertoires, a later analysis reported, used the same platform as the approximately 700 first-cohort repertoires.

Study outcomes and limitations: The study listed about 150 cytomegalovirus-associated TCR beta chains.

Germline CDR1 is SGHTA and CDR2 is FQGNSA. This CDR3 has 13 residues. V lost 5 bases to trimming and J lost 8 bases; unmatched junction nucleotides: 6. TCRdb's copy holds only in-frame clones and misses some; the assay was immunoSEQ multiplex PCR. Among some 250,000 clones listed, less than 95% were seen once. This clone was seen a few times. As yet, its antigen is unknown. This sequence originates from a woman under 40 in good health and CMV-seronegative. The gene calls are TRBV7-2 and TRBJ2-4; 7 nucleotides agree with TRBD1. Sequencing was performed on PBMCs. DNA for the CDR3: TGTGCCAGCAGCCCCAACAGGGGTTACATTCAGTACTTC. Amino acids: CASSPNRGYIQYF.